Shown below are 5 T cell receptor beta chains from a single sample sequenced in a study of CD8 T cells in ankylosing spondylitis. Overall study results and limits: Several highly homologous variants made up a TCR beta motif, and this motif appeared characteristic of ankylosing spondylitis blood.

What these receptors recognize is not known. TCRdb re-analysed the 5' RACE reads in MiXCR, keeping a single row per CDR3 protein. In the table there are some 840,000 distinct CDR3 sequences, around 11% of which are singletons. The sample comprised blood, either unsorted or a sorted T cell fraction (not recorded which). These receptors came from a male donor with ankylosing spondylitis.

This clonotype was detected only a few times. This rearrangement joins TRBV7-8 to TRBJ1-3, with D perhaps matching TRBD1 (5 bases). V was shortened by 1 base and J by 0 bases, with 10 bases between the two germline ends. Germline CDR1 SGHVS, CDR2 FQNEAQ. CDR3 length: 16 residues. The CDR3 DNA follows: TGTGCCAGCAGCTTAGTGGGGGGGATCTCTGGAAACACCATATATTTT. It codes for CASSLVGGISGNTIYF.

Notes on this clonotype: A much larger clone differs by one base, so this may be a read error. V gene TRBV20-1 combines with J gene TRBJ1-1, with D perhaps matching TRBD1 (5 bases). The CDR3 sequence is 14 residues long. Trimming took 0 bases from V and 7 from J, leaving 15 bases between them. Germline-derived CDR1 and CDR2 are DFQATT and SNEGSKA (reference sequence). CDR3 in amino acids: CSAREGLWGNEAFF. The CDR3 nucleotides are TGCAGTGCTAGAGAGGGCCTCTGGGGGAATGAAGCTTTCTTT.

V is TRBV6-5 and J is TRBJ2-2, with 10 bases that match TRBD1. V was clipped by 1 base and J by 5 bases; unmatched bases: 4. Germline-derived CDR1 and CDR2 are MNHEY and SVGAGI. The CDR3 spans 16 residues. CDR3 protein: CASSYFRTGGTGELFF. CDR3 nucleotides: TGTGCCAGCAGTTACTTTCGGACAGGGGGTACCGGGGAGCTGTTTTTT.

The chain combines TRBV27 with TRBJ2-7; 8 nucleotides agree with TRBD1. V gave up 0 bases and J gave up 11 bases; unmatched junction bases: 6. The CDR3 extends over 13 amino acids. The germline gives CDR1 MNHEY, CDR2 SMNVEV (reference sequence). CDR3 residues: CASSLSIPGQEYF. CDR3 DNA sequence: TGTGCCAGCAGTTTATCGATTCCGGGACAGGAGTACTTC.

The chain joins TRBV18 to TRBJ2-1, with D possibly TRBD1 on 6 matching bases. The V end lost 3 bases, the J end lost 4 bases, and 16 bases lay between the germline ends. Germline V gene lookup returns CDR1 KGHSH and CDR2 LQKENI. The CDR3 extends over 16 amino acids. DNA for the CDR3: TGTGCCAGCTCACCGGGTGCTGGGGGCTCGTACAATGAGCAGTTCTTC. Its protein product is CASSPGAGGSYNEQFF.